Below, 17 T cell receptor beta chains from the same sample are listed, as sequenced in a study of cytomegalovirus exposure and HLA in healthy donors. A multiplex PCR was run with 60 Vbeta primers and 13 Jbeta primers. TCRdb's table, derived via immunoSEQ multiplex PCR, lists solely in-frame clones and lacks some. In the table there are roughly 200,000 clones, less than 90% of which are singletons. The sample taken for sequencing was PBMCs. The receptor source for this set is a woman younger than 45 in good health and CMV-seronegative.

V gene TRBV28 combines with J gene TRBJ2-5; TRBD2 agrees at 9 bases. Germline lookup yields CDR1 MDHEN and CDR2 SYDVKM. V shed 2 bases and J 4 bases; nucleotides not matched to a gene: 5. This CDR3 region has 15 residues. The CDR3: CASSLGLAGTETQYF. DNA of the CDR3: TGTGCCAGCAGTTTAGGGCTAGCGGGAACAGAGACCCAGTACTTC.

This chain joins TRBV11-2 and TRBJ2-7; 8 bases agree with TRBD2. V trimming: 5 bases; J trimming: 2 bases; junction bases outside the gene matches: 5. Germline lookup yields CDR1 SGHAT and CDR2 FQNNGV. The CDR3 length is 14 residues. As DNA, the CDR3 is TGTGCCAGCAGCCAACTAGCGGCTCCCTACGAGCAGTACTTC. Translating it yields CASSQLAAPYEQYF.

The chain uses TRBV11-3 and TRBJ2-2; 10 nucleotides line up with TRBD1. This CDR3 has 17 amino acids. V lost 3 bases, J lost 0 bases, and 4 bases stayed unmatched. Looked up from germline, CDR1 is SGHNT and CDR2 is YENEEA. The CDR3: CASSFSGQGANTGELFF. The DNA of the CDR3 is TGTGCCAGCAGCTTTTCAGGACAGGGGGCGAACACCGGGGAGCTGTTTTTT.

This clone has just a few counts. The rearrangement joins TRBV10-1 to TRBJ2-7; D is perhaps TRBD1 (6 bases). Germline V gene data show CDR1 as WNHNN and CDR2 as SYGVQD (reference sequence). The V end was cut by 4 bases, the J end by 6 bases, with 13 bases between. This CDR3 is built from 13 residues. The DNA for the CDR3 is TGCGCCAGCAGTGTCGGACAGATGGGCGAGCAGTACTTC. Its protein product is CASSVGQMGEQYF.

V usage is TRBV14 and J usage is TRBJ2-7; TRBD2 is a possible D gene (6 bases). The germline gives CDR1 SGHDN, CDR2 FVKESK. This CDR3 comprises 18 residues. V gave up 3 bases and J gave up 7 bases, with 28 bases separating them. The DNA of the CDR3 is TGTGCCAGCAGCCAGAGCAAGAGGAGGGCGGGCTATCCTCGGGAGCAGTACTTC. As protein: CASSQSKRRAGYPREQYF. Supplemented by reference TRBV14 and TRBJ2-7, the full variable domain reads EAGVTQFPSHSVIEKGQTVTLRCDPISGHDNLYWYRRVMGKEIKFLLHFVKESKQDESGMPNNRFLAERTGGTYSTLKVQPAELEDSGVYFCASSQSKRRAGYPREQYFGPGTRLTVT.

This chain links TRBV7-6 with TRBJ2-1, with D possibly being TRBD1 (5 bases). CDR1 and CDR2 from the germline V gene are SGHVS and FNYEAQ. Trimming cost V 2 bases and J 5 bases, with 10 bases left between them. CDR3 length equals 14 residues. The CDR3 coding sequence is TGTGCCAGCAGCTTATATAAGGGGAACAATGAGCAGTTCTTC. Protein: CASSLYKGNNEQFF. The full variable domain, in which reference TRBV7-6 and TRBJ2-1 provide the parts outside the CDR3, is GAGVSQSPRYKVTKRGQDVALRCDPISGHVSLYWYRQALGQGPEFLTYFNYEAQQDKSGLPNDRFSAERPEGSISTLTIQRTEQRDSAMYRCASSLYKGNNEQFFGPGTRLTVL.

The chain uses TRBV9 and TRBJ2-6, with TRBD2 identical over 7 bases. This CDR3 spans 16 amino acids. Germline CDR1 is SGDLS and CDR2 is YYNGEE. The V segment lost 4 bases and the J segment 4 bases; nucleotides outside the gene matches: 8. CDR3 sequence (DNA): TGTGCCAGCAGCCCCAGGGAGGGATCCGGGGCCAACGTCCTGACTTTC. Protein: CASSPREGSGANVLTF.

The chain recombines TRBV19 with TRBJ2-3, with TRBD2 as a possible D gene (6 bases). The length of the CDR3 is 16 residues. V was clipped by 5 bases and J by 1 base, with 16 bases between them. Per the germline V gene, CDR1 is LNHDA and CDR2 is SQIVND (reference sequence). In DNA, the CDR3 is TGTGCCAGTAGTTACAACGTAGCGGCAGGCACAGATACGCAGTATTTT. This encodes CASSYNVAAGTDTQYF. The full variable domain, in which reference TRBV19 and TRBJ2-3 provide the parts outside the CDR3, is DGGITQSPKYLFRKEGQNVTLSCEQNLNHDAMYWYRQDPGQGLRLIYYSQIVNDFQKGDIAEGYSVSREKKESFPLTVTSAQKNPTAFYLCASSYNVAAGTDTQYFGPGTRLTVL.

The chain combines TRBV27 with TRBJ2-2; 14 nucleotides agree with TRBD2. Looked up from germline, CDR1 is MNHEY and CDR2 is SMNVEV (reference sequence). The CDR3 sequence is 19 residues long. V dropped 5 bases and J dropped 1; count of bases not matched to a gene: 9. The CDR3 spells CASSTPGLAGGLNTGELFF. For the CDR3, the DNA is TGTGCCAGCAGTACCCCTGGACTAGCGGGGGGCCTGAACACCGGGGAGCTGTTTTTT.

The chain combines TRBV27 with TRBJ2-5, with TRBD1 identical over 8 bases. Germline CDR1 is MNHEY and CDR2 is SMNVEV (reference sequence). The CDR3 spans 15 residues. J was trimmed by 0 bases and V by 3 bases; bases with no gene match: 3. The CDR3 is CASSFRDRYQETQYF. The DNA of the CDR3 is TGTGCCAGCAGTTTCCGGGACAGGTACCAAGAGACCCAGTACTTC.

The rearrangement uses TRBV7-9 and TRBJ2-3; 9 nucleotides align to TRBD2. Germline V gene sequence: CDR1 SEHNR, CDR2 FQNEAQ (reference sequence). This CDR3 comprises 15 residues. V gave up 1 base and J gave up 5 bases; unmatched junction bases: 4. The CDR3 DNA reads TGTGCCAGCAGCTTAGTTGTACTAGCGGGAGATACGCAGTATTTT. Encoded protein: CASSLVVLAGDTQYF.

In its sample, this clone was seen once. The rearrangement uses TRBV2 and TRBJ2-2; possible D gene TRBD2, 6 bases. This CDR3 has 14 amino acids. The V and J ends lost 8 bases and 1 base respectively, with 11 bases between them. CDR1 and CDR2 (germline): SNHLY, FYNNEI. The CDR3 loop reads CASRGLLNTGELFF. The CDR3 coding sequence is TGTGCCAGCCGGGGACTGTTGAACACCGGGGAGCTGTTTTTT. The full variable domain, rest sourced from reference TRBV2 and TRBJ2-2, is EPEVTQTPSHQVTQMGQEVILRCVPISNHLYFYWYRQILGQKVEFLVSFYNNEISEKSEIFDDQFSVERPDGSNFTLKIRSTKLEDSAMYFCASRGLLNTGELFFGEGSRLTVL.

V and J are TRBV2 and TRBJ1-5, with TRBD1 matching over 8 bases. Looked up from germline, CDR1 is SNHLY and CDR2 is FYNNEI. The CDR3 is 11 amino acids. V gave up 8 bases and J gave up 16 bases; unmatched junction bases: 10. CDR3 sequence: CASGRAGQVHF. The CDR3 DNA reads TGTGCCAGCGGACGGGCGGGACAGGTACATTTT.

V gene TRBV7-2 combines with J gene TRBJ1-2; 11 bases fit TRBD1. The CDR3 totals 16 residues. The ends lost 2 bases at V and 8 bases at J; junction bases unmatched: 10. CDR1 and CDR2 (germline): SGHTA, FQGNSA. The CDR3 here is CASSLLDRGLEYGYTF. For the CDR3, the DNA is TGTGCCAGCAGCTTACTGGACAGGGGGCTAGAGTACGGCTACACCTTC.

CDR3 amino acids: CASSYSVTRDYEQYF. The CDR3 DNA sequence: TGTGCCAGCAGTTACTCGGTAACCAGGGACTACGAGCAGTACTTC. The rearrangement uses TRBV6-5 and TRBJ2-7, with D possibly matching TRBD1 (5 bases). The CDR3 extends over 15 amino acids. Between the trimmed V and J ends, which lost 0 bases and 3 bases, there was a span of 12 bases. The V gene's germline CDR1 is MNHEY and CDR2 SVGAGI.

In the case of this clone: Compared with germline, one end of the junction differs, possibly owing to a read error. The chain combines TRBV7-9 with TRBJ2-7; 9 nucleotides align to TRBD1. In germline, CDR1 is SEHNR, CDR2 FQNEAQ (reference sequence). The CDR3 is made up of 13 amino acids. This CDR3 reads CSSLGTGSYEQYF. The CDR3 DNA sequence: TGTTCCAGCCTAGGGACAGGGAGCTACGAGCAGTACTTC.

Notes on this clone: Other DNA sequences in the same sample also yield this CDR3. V is TRBV11-2 and J is TRBJ2-7; D unclear. Trimming took off 5 bases at V and 4 bases at J, with 6 bases between the two ends. This CDR3 contains 11 residues. The germline CDR1 and CDR2 sequences are SGHAT and FQNNGV. The CDR3 here is CASSPSYEQYF. CDR3 bases: TGTGCCAGCAGCCCTAGTTACGAGCAGTACTTC.